The entry below gives a single T cell receptor (beta chain) sequence along with its context. Clones were sequenced by immunoSEQ multiplex PCR, and TCRdb holds only the in-frame ones, with some missing. Of over 45,000 clones listed, 75% to 95% are singletons. This record belongs to a study of T cell changes during pregnancy in multiple sclerosis. The CDR3 runs to 16 residues. From germline, CDR1 is SEHNR and CDR2 FQNEAQ (reference sequence). V lost 4 bases and J lost 4; bases outside the gene matches: 10. The specimen comprised CD8+ T cells from peripheral blood mononuclear cells, sampled after pregnancy. This receptor was identified in a female donor with multiple sclerosis, enrolled in a pregnancy study. The chain recombines TRBV7-9 with TRBJ1-1; 9 nucleotides align to TRBD1. The CDR3 spells CASSSGGTGFGTEAFF. For the CDR3, the DNA is TGTGCCAGCAGCTCGGGTGGGACAGGGTTCGGCACTGAAGCTTTCTTT.